What follows describes a single T cell receptor beta chain. The antigen is unknown. The data belong to a study of Ad26.COV2.S vaccination and SARS-CoV-2 variants. Overall study context: Doses of Ad26.COV2.S were injected into muscle once or twice, 56 days apart. Broader study findings: Recipients of either vaccine or placebo displayed similar breadth of non-spike TCRs.

TCRdb's table, derived via immunoSEQ multiplex PCR, lists solely in-frame clones and lacks some. Among some 390,000 clones, roughly nine tenths were seen once, and the ten largest hold 3% to 3.5%. As for treatment: roughly 18 received Ad26.COV2.S at low or high dose, single or two shots; about 5 received placebo; per-sample allocation not given. Collection of samples fell on day 63 after the first vaccine or placebo injection. The clonotype was recovered from a person between 18 and 60 years old who received the Ad26.COV2.S COVID-19 vaccine or a placebo. The material sequenced was peripheral blood, taken in a trial of Ad26.COV2.S vaccine versus placebo.

Here the CDR3 reads CSVNPGDNEQFF. CDR3 bases: TGCAGCGTGAACCCGGGAGACAATGAGCAGTTCTTC. This rearrangement joins TRBV29-1 to TRBJ2-1; D is possibly TRBD2 (6 bases). Germline lookup yields CDR1 SQVTM and CDR2 ANQGSEA. The CDR3 is 12 residues long. V was cut by 6 bases and J by 5 bases, with 11 bases left in between.